A selection of T cell receptor beta chains follows, all from one sample in a study of blood T cell repertoires in COVID-19. Libraries were prepared by immunoSEQ multiplex PCR; TCRdb keeps only in-frame clonotypes and omits some of them. The sample lists some 23,000 clones, approximately 92% seen once, with about a sixth in the top ten. The material sequenced was peripheral blood. These receptors came from a human donor in a cohort sampled during active COVID-19. Both conserved end residues are part of each CDR3. The D gene is left open where the match is weak. Clone size is not always given. Where it is, it says once, few, many or a class for expanded clones.

CDR3 length,V gene,clone size,J gene,D gene,CDR3 DNA,CDR3 protein
20,TRBV4-1,once,TRBJ1-5,TRBD1,TGCGCCAGCAGCCATGCTGGGTTAACAGGGGGTCGGGGAGGCAATCAGCCCCAGCATTTT,CASSHAGLTGGRGGNQPQHF
14,TRBV6-6,once,TRBJ2-3,.,TGTGCCAGCAGGGGAACAGCGGCCACAGATACGCAGTATTTT,CASRGTAATDTQYF
13,TRBV30,.,TRBJ1-5,TRBD1,TGTGCCTGGGGGGGACAGGGGGGTCAGCCCCAGCATTTT,CAWGGQGGQPQHF
13,TRBV19,.,TRBJ1-2,TRBD1,TGTGCCAGTATCCGGACAGGGGAATATGGCTACACCTTC,CASIRTGEYGYTF
19,TRBV6-4,once,TRBJ2-5,TRBD1,TGTGCCAGCAGTGACCCTCTTTTAGGGACAGGGGGAATGCGGGAGACCCAGTACTTC,CASSDPLLGTGGMRETQYF
15,TRBV7-3,.,TRBJ2-2,TRBD1,TGTGCCAGCAGCCGTGACAGGGGCCCCACCGGGGAGCTGTTTTTT,CASSRDRGPTGELFF
15,TRBV7-2,.,TRBJ2-5,TRBD1,TGTGCCAGCAGCTTAGTAACAGGGGTTTTGGAGACCCAGTACTTC,CASSLVTGVLETQYF
13,TRBV2,.,TRBJ1-1,TRBD1,TGTGCCAGCGGGGGACAGGGGGTAACTGAAGCTTTCTTT,CASGGQGVTEAFF
17,TRBV10-3,.,TRBJ2-3,.,TGTGCCATCAGTGAAATTCTTGCTAGCAAGGGCCCAGATACGCAGTATTTT,CAISEILASKGPDTQYF
13,TRBV18,.,TRBJ2-7,.,TGTGCCAGCTCACCATCAGTCTCCTACGAGCAGTACTTC,CASSPSVSYEQYF
17,TRBV18,.,TRBJ2-2,.,TGTGCCAGCTCACCGTTAAACGTGGCCATTAAAGCCGGGGAGCTGTTTTTT,CASSPLNVAIKAGELFF
17,TRBV28,.,TRBJ1-5,TRBD1,TGTGCCAGCAGAAGGGGACTGACAGGGGTTGACAATCAGCCCCAGCATTTT,CASRRGLTGVDNQPQHF
15,TRBV4-1,.,TRBJ1-1,.,TGCGCCAGCAGCCTACGACACTTAACGAACACTGAAGCTTTCTTT,CASSLRHLTNTEAFF
15,TRBV6-6,.,TRBJ2-3,TRBD1,TGTGCCAGCAGGTGGACAGGGGGCTCCACAGATACGCAGTATTTT,CASRWTGGSTDTQYF
16,TRBV5-1,.,TRBJ1-2,.,TGCGCCAGCAGCCCTGGGACGGGATTTGGCGGGGATGGCTACACCTTC,CASSPGTGFGGDGYTF
15,TRBV3-1/TRBV3-2,.,TRBJ1-5,.,TGTGCCAGCAGCCCAGGGGTCTGGAGCAATCAGCCCCAGCATTTT,CASSPGVWSNQPQHF
17,TRBV6-4,.,TRBJ2-7,TRBD1,TGTGCCAGGCCGAAGGGTGAGGCGACAGGGGTTGCCTACGAGCAGTACTTC,CARPKGEATGVAYEQYF
13,TRBV2,.,TRBJ1-1,.,TGTGCCAGCAACGGGGGGCTGGGCACTGAAGCTTTCTTT,CASNGGLGTEAFF
15,TRBV5-1,.,TRBJ2-5,TRBD2,TGCGCCAGCAGCTCCGGCCTAGCGGGCCAAGAGACCCAGTACTTC,CASSSGLAGQETQYF
15,TRBV3-1/TRBV3-2,once,TRBJ1-5,.,TGTGCCAGCAGCAAGGGGGGGGCTTCGGGTCAGCCCCAGCATTTT,CASSKGGASGQPQHF
14,TRBV19,.,TRBJ1-3,TRBD1,TGTGCCAGTAGGTTGGGACAGTCTGGAAACACCATATATTTT,CASRLGQSGNTIYF
13,TRBV27,.,TRBJ2-7,TRBD1,TGTGCCAGCAGCGACAGGGGCTACTACGAGCAGTACTTC,CASSDRGYYEQYF
17,TRBV5-1,.,TRBJ1-1,TRBD1,TGCGCCAGCAGCCCCGGACAGGGGGTTTATATGGACACTGAAGCTTTCTTT,CASSPGQGVYMDTEAFF
19,TRBV4-2,.,TRBJ1-2,TRBD1,TGTGCCAGCAGCCATACGGAAGCGGACAGGGGTAGGTCTAACTATGGCTACACCTTC,CASSHTEADRGRSNYGYTF
17,TRBV18,.,TRBJ1-1,.,TGTGCCAGCTCACCACCTCTATTCAGGCCGTCGAACACTGAAGCTTTCTTT,CASSPPLFRPSNTEAFF
16,TRBV15,.,TRBJ2-7,TRBD1,TGTGCCACCAGCAGAGTGGGGACAGGGGGCGCCTACGAGCAGTACTTC,CATSRVGTGGAYEQYF
15,TRBV13,.,TRBJ2-1,TRBD1,TGTGCCAGCACCGTGTACAGGGGGCACTACAATGAGCAGTTCTTC,CASTVYRGHYNEQFF
14,TRBV5-1,once,TRBJ2-1,TRBD1,TGCGCCAGCAGCTTGGGACAGGGGCACAATGAGCAGTTCTTC,CASSLGQGHNEQFF
15,TRBV7-7,.,TRBJ2-2,TRBD2,TGTGCCAGCAGCGCAAGCGGGGGAAACACCGGGGAGCTGTTTTTT,CASSASGGNTGELFF
15,TRBV4-3,once,TRBJ2-2,.,TGCGCCAGCAGCCACGCCAGAGGGAGAGACGGGGAGCTGTTTTTT,CASSHARGRDGELFF
19,TRBV5-1,once,TRBJ2-6,TRBD1,TGCGCCAGCAGCTTGAGGAGGGACAGGGTCCTTTCCTTCGCCAACGTCCTGACTTTC,CASSLRRDRVLSFANVLTF
17,TRBV7-6,.,TRBJ2-3,.,TGTGCCAGCAGCTTAGGCTCGCTTAGGGGGAGCACAGATACGCAGTATTTT,CASSLGSLRGSTDTQYF
14,TRBV2,.,TRBJ2-7,.,TGTGCCACCAGTACGGACAGTTACTCCTACGAGCAGTACTTC,CATSTDSYSYEQYF
13,TRBV3-1/TRBV3-2,.,TRBJ1-1,.,TGTGCCAGCAGCCAGGAGGGGATAACTGAAGCTTTCTTT,CASSQEGITEAFF
15,TRBV6-6,.,TRBJ1-5,TRBD1,TGTGCCAGCCGCAGGGGGTCTACGGCGAATCAGCCCCAGCATTTT,CASRRGSTANQPQHF
13,TRBV6-5,.,TRBJ1-1,.,TGTGCCAGCAGTTCGACAAGGAACACTGAAGCTTTCTTT,CASSSTRNTEAFF
13,TRBV29-1,.,TRBJ1-3,TRBD1,TGCAGCGTTACGACAGGGGGTGGAAACACCATATATTTT,CSVTTGGGNTIYF
11,TRBV11-2,.,TRBJ1-1,.,TGTGCCAGCTCCACCGGGACTGAAGCTTTCTTT,CASSTGTEAFF
15,TRBV9,.,TRBJ1-1,TRBD1,TGTGCCAGCAGCACCTCCGGGACAGGGGTTACTGAAGCTTTCTTT,CASSTSGTGVTEAFF
15,TRBV5-1,.,TRBJ1-6,TRBD1,TGCGCCAGCAGCCTCGAACAGGGGGAGAATTCACCCCTCCACTTT,CASSLEQGENSPLHF